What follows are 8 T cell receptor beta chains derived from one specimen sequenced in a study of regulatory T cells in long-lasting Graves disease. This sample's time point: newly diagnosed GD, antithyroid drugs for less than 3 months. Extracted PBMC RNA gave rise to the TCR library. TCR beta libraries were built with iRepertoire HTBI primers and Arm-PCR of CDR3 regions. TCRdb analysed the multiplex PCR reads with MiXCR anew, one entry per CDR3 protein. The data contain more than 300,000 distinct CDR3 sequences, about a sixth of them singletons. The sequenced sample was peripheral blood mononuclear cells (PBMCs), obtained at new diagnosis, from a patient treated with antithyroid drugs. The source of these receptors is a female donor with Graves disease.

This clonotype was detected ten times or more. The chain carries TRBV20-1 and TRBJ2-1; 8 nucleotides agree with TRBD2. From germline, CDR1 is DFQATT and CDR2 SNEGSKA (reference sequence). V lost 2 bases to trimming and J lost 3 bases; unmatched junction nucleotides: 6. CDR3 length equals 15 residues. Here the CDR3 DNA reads TGCAGTGCTAGAACCCCGGGACTAGACTACAATGAGCAGTTCTTC. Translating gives CSARTPGLDYNEQFF.

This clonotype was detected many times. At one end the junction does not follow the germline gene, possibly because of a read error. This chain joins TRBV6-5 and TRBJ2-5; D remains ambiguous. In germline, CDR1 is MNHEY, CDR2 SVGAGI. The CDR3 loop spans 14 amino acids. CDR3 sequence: CTSSFGRLQETQYF. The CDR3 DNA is TGTACCAGCAGTTTCGGACGACTGCAAGAGACCCAGTACTTC.

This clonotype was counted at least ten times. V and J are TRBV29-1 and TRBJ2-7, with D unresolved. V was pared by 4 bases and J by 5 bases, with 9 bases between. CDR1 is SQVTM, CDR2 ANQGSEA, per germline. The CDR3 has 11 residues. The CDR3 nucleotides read TGCAGCGTTGCAGTAAACGACGAGCAGTACTTC. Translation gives CSVAVNDEQYF.

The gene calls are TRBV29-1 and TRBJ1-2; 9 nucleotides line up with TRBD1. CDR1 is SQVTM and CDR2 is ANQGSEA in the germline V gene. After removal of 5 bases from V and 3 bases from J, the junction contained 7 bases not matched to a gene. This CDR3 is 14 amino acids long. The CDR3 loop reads CSVSFGTGHYGYTF. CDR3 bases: TGCAGCGTTTCTTTTGGGACAGGGCACTATGGCTACACCTTC. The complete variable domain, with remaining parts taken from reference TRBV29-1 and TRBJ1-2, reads SAVISQKPSRDICQRGTSLTIQCQVDSQVTMMFWYRQQPGQSLTLIATANQGSEATYESGFVIDKFPISRPNLTFSTLTVSNMSPEDSSIYLCSVSFGTGHYGYTFGSGTRLTVV.

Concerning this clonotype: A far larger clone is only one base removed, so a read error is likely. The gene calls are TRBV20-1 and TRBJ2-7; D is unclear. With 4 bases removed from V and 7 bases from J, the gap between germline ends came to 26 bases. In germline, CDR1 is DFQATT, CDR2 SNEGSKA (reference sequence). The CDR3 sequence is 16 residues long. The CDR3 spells CSANPIWAGQSHEQYF. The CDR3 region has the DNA TGCAGTGCTAATCCGATCTGGGCAGGCCAGAGCCATGAGCAGTACTTC.

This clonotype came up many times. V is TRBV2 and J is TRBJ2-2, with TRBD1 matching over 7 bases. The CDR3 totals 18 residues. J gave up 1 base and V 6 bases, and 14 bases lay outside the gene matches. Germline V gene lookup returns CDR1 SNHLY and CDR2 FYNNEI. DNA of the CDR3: TGTGCCAGCAGGGAGGACAGGCGAATGAAGGTGAACACCGGGGAGCTGTTTTTT. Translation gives CASREDRRMKVNTGELFF. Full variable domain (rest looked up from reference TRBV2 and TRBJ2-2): EPEVTQTPSHQVTQMGQEVILRCVPISNHLYFYWYRQILGQKVEFLVSFYNNEISEKSEIFDDQFSVERPDGSNFTLKIRSTKLEDSAMYFCASREDRRMKVNTGELFFGEGSRLTVL.

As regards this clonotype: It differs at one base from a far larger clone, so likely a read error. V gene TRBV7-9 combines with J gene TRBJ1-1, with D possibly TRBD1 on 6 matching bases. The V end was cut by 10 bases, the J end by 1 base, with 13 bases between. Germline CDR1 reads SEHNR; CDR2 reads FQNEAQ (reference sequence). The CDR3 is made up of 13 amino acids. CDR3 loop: CANRDGTNTEAFF. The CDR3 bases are TGTGCCAACAGGGATGGGACGAACACTGAAGCTTTCTTT.

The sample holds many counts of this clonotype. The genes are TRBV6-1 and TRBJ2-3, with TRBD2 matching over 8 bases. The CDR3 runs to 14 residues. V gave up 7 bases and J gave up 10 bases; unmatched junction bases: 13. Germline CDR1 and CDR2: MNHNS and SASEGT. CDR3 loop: CASTLGSGARSQYF. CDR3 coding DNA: TGTGCCAGCACCCTGGGTAGCGGGGCACGTTCGCAGTATTTT.